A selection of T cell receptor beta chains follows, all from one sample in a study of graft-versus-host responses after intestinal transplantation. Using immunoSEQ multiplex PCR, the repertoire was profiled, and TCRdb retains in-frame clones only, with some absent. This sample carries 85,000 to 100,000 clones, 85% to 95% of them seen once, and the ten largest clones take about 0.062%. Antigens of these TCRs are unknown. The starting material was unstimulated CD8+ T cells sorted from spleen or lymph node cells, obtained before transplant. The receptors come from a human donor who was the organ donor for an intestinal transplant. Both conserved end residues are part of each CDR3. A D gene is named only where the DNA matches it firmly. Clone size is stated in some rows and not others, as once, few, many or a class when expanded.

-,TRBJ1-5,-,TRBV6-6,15,CASRKDSPAVWPQHF,TGTGCCAGCAGGAAGGACAGCCCTGCGGTGTGGCCCCAGCATTTT
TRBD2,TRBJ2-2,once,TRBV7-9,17,CASSPQTGTSVPGELFF,TGTGCCAGCAGCCCACAGACCGGGACTAGCGTCCCCGGGGAGCTGTTTTTT
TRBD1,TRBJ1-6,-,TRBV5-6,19,CASSSGTASRSSYNSPLHF,TGTGCCAGCAGCTCAGGGACAGCTTCCCGGAGCTCCTATAATTCACCCCTCCACTTT
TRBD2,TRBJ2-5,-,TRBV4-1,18,CASSQFGFHVGGAETQYF,TGCGCCAGCAGCCAATTTGGATTTCACGTGGGAGGGGCAGAGACCCAGTACTTC
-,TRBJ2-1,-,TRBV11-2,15,CASSLAGESYNEQFF,TGTGCCAGCAGCTTAGCTGGGGAGTCCTACAATGAGCAGTTCTTC
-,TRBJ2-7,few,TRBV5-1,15,CASSFTPRSSYEQYF,TGCGCCAGCAGCTTCACCCCCCGGAGCTCCTACGAGCAGTACTTC
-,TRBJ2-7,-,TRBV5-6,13,CASSLAGGFEQYF,TGTGCCAGCAGCTTGGCTGGGGGGTTCGAGCAGTACTTC
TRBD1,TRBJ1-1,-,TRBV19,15,CASMDRRFMNTEAFF,TGTGCCAGTATGGACAGGAGGTTCATGAACACTGAAGCTTTCTTT
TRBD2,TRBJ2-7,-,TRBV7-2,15,CAIDNSGRPTYEQYF,TGTGCCATCGACAATAGCGGGAGACCAACCTACGAGCAGTACTTC
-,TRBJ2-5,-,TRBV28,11,CASSPQKTQYF,TGTGCCAGCAGCCCCCAAAAGACCCAGTACTTC
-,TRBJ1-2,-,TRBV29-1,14,CSVEGTRTNYGYTF,TGCAGCGTTGAGGGGACACGTACTAACTATGGCTACACCTTC
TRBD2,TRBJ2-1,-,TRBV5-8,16,CASSLASGGHYNEQFF,TGTGCCAGCAGCTTGGCTAGCGGGGGCCACTACAATGAGCAGTTCTTC
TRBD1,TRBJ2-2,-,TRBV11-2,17,CASSLGAPGGPTGELFF,TGTGCCAGCAGCTTAGGTGCCCCAGGGGGCCCCACCGGGGAGCTGTTTTTT
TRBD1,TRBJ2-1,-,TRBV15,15,CATSSYGTDYNEQFF,TGTGCCACCAGCAGCTACGGGACAGACTACAATGAGCAGTTCTTC
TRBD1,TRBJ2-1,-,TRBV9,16,CASSVGAGTGGNEQFF,TGTGCCAGCAGCGTAGGGGCCGGGACAGGGGGTAATGAGCAGTTCTTC
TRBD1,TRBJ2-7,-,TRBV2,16,CASSEPGQGFFYEQYF,TGTGCCAGCAGTGAACCCGGACAGGGTTTCTTCTACGAGCAGTACTTC
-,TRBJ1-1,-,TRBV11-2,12,CASSYRNTEAFF,TGTGCCAGCAGCTACAGGAACACTGAAGCTTTCTTT
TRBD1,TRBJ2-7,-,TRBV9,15,CASSNTPGTGYEQYF,TGTGCCAGCAGCAACACCCCCGGGACAGGGTACGAGCAGTACTTC
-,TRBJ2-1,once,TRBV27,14,CASSPGLTYNEQFF,TGTGCCAGCAGTCCGGGACTCACCTACAATGAGCAGTTCTTC
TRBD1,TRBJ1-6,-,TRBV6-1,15,CASMSDREKGSPLHF,TGTGCCAGCATGAGCGACAGGGAGAAAGGATCACCCCTCCACTTT
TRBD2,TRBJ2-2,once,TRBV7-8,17,CASSLLILAGVGVELFF,TGTGCCAGCAGCTTATTGATTCTAGCGGGAGTTGGCGTGGAGCTGTTTTTT
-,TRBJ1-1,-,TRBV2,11,CASKNSPGAFF,TGTGCCAGCAAGAACTCACCGGGAGCTTTCTTT
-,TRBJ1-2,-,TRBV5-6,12,CASTVGGLGYTF,TGTGCCAGCACCGTCGGAGGGTTAGGCTACACCTTC
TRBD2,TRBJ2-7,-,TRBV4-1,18,CASSQGYEVGRASYEQYF,TGCGCCAGCAGCCAGGGGTACGAGGTCGGGAGGGCCTCCTACGAGCAGTACTTC
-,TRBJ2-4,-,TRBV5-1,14,CASSLDRGKNIQYF,TGCGCCAGCAGCTTGGATAGGGGCAAAAACATTCAGTACTTC
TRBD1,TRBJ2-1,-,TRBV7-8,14,CASSLDTGGNEQFF,TGTGCCAGCAGCTTAGACACAGGGGGTAATGAGCAGTTCTTC
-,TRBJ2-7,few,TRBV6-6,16,CASTNPPGTGEYEQYF,TGTGCCAGCACCAATCCCCCCGGCACCGGAGAATACGAGCAGTACTTC
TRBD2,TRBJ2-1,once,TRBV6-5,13,CASGTSGYNEQFF,TGTGCCAGCGGGACTAGCGGCTACAATGAGCAGTTCTTC
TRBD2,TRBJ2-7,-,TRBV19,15,CASSAYLAGGYEQYF,TGTGCCAGTAGTGCCTACCTAGCGGGAGGCTACGAGCAGTACTTC
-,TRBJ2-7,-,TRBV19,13,CASSTGDTRGQYF,TGTGCCAGTTCGACAGGAGATACAAGGGGGCAGTACTTC
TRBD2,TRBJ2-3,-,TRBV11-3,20,CASSSYPGGSHPLRTDTQYF,TGTGCCAGCAGCTCCTACCCGGGGGGGTCCCACCCTCTACGCACAGATACGCAGTATTTT